The 8 T cell receptor beta chains presented below share a single source sample, sequenced in a study of CD8 T cells in ankylosing spondylitis. The antigens of these receptors remain unknown. The study, taken as a whole, reports: What appeared characteristic of ankylosing spondylitis blood was a TCR beta motif of eight highly homologous variants.

MiXCR was run by TCRdb on the 5' RACE reads, yielding one entry per CDR3 protein. Here the sample spans about 540,000 distinct CDR3 sequences, 9.5% to 15% being singletons. Sequencing was carried out using blood, either unsorted or a sorted T cell fraction (not recorded which). The receptors shown here come from a male donor with ankylosing spondylitis.

The chain combines TRBV6-2 or TRBV6-3 with TRBJ2-1; D is tentatively TRBD1 or TRBD2 (6 bases each). CDR1 and CDR2 from the germline V gene are MNHEY and SVGEGT. The CDR3 consists of 12 residues. V was trimmed by 11 bases and J by 1 base, leaving 9 bases between them. The CDR3 coding sequence is TGTGCCGGGGGGCTTTCCTACAATGAGCAGTTCTTC. The encoded protein is CAGGLSYNEQFF.

Ten or more counts support this clonotype. The chain combines TRBV12-3 or TRBV12-4 with TRBJ1-5, with D perhaps matching TRBD1 (5 bases). The V end was cut by 3 bases, the J end by 1 base, with 7 bases between. This CDR3 is 14 amino acids long. The chain's CDR3 is CASSFGASNQPQHF. The CDR3 bases are TGTGCCAGCAGTTTTGGGGCGAGCAATCAGCCCCAGCATTTT.

This clonotype has only a few counts. A read error may produce the germline difference seen at one junction end. This sequence joins TRBV27 and TRBJ2-2; D may be TRBD2 (6 bases). The germline V gene has CDR1 MNHEY and CDR2 SMNVEV (reference sequence). The CDR3 runs to 9 residues. The CDR3 DNA sequence: TGTGCCAGCAGGGAGGGAGAAATTTTT. Its translation is CASREGEIF.

This clonotype occurred a few times. This chain joins TRBV21-1 and TRBJ2-7. TRBV21-1 is designated a pseudogene. The CDR3 runs to 14 residues. The CDR3 DNA reads as TGTGCCAGCAGCAAAGATTGGCCTCTCTACGAGCAGTACGTC. Its translation is CASSKDWPLYEQYV.

V gene TRBV29-1 combines with J gene TRBJ2-1; the D call may be TRBD1 or TRBD2 (5 bases each). V lost 5 bases, J lost 14 bases, and 13 bases lay in between. Germline V CDR1 and CDR2: SQVTM, ANQGSEA. CDR3 length: 10 residues. As DNA, the CDR3 is TGCAGCGTTCCGGGGCCTGGGGAGTTCTTC. Amino acids: CSVPGPGEFF.

The rearrangement uses TRBV3-1 and TRBJ1-6, with D unclear. From germline, CDR1 is LGHDT and CDR2 YNNKEL (reference sequence). The CDR3 totals 13 residues. The V gene lost 9 bases and the J gene lost 0 bases, with 6 bases spanning the gap. For the CDR3, the DNA is TGTGCCAGTTCGAGCTCCTATAATTCACCCCTCCACTTT. Encoded protein: CASSSSYNSPLHF.

The chain uses TRBV5-1 and TRBJ2-1; TRBD2 agrees at 9 bases. The CDR3 consists of 17 residues. Germline CDR1 and CDR2: SGHRS and YFSETQ. Trimming cost V 1 base and J 0 bases; bases outside gene matches: 5. The CDR3 sequence is CASSLRGSGSSYNEQFF. In nucleotides, the CDR3 is TGCGCCAGCAGCTTGCGGGGTAGCGGGAGCTCCTACAATGAGCAGTTCTTC.

This clonotype was seen only once. The rearrangement uses TRBV19 and TRBJ1-4; TRBD1 aligns across 9 bases. Germline V lookup: CDR1 LNHDA, CDR2 SQIVND (reference sequence). Trimming cost V 4 bases and J 7 bases; bases outside gene matches: 7. The length of the CDR3 is 15 residues. The CDR3 DNA reads TGTGCCAGTAGTACACCGGGACAGGGAACTGAAAAACTGTTTTTT. It specifies CASSTPGQGTEKLFF.